These 17 T cell receptor beta chains share one sample of origin, sequenced in a study of T-cell memory formation after mild COVID-19. One entry per CDR3 protein results from TCRdb running MiXCR on the 5' RACE reads. This sample has roughly 250,000 distinct CDR3 sequences; roughly 17% occur once, and the top ten carry approximately 3.6%. Sequenced material: PBMCs or a T cell subset sorted from them (not recorded which). These receptors originate from a man between 18 and 29 years old who had mild COVID-19 (a few samples of this study predate the infection). Cell type and time point are not known.

Here the CDR3 reads CASSLRGAITDTQYF. CDR3 bases: TGTGCCAGCAGCTTGAGGGGGGCGATCACAGATACGCAGTATTTT. The chain uses TRBV11-2 and TRBJ2-3; the D gene could be TRBD1 or TRBD2 (6 bases each). Trimming shortened V by 3 bases and J by 2 bases, and 12 bases separated the two germline ends. The CDR3 runs to 15 residues. Germline CDR1 reads SGHAT; CDR2 reads FQNNGV.

V and J are TRBV20-1 and TRBJ2-3; the D gene is possibly TRBD1 (6 bases). Germline V lookup: CDR1 DFQATT, CDR2 SNEGSKA (reference sequence). Deletions cut 3 bases from V and 1 base from J, with 11 bases between. The CDR3 totals 14 residues. This CDR3 reads CSASSGVGTDTQYF. The CDR3 bases are TGCAGTGCTAGTTCAGGGGTTGGCACAGATACGCAGTATTTT.

V usage is TRBV11-2 and J usage is TRBJ2-5, with D possibly matching TRBD2 (7 bases). V shed 4 bases and J shed 2 bases, with 17 bases lying between them. There are 16 residues in the CDR3. CDR1 and CDR2 (germline): SGHAT, FQNNGV. The CDR3 spells CASSSRGGVRQETQYF. The CDR3 DNA reads TGTGCCAGCAGCTCTAGGGGGGGAGTTCGGCAAGAGACCCAGTACTTC.

J is TRBJ2-7 and V is TRBV5-1, with D tentatively TRBD1 (6 bases). The CDR3 is 13 residues long. Germline loops: CDR1 SGHRS, CDR2 YFSETQ. Trimming left V 4 bases short and J 3 bases short, with 11 bases between. CDR3 coding DNA: TGCGCCAGCAGCCGAACAGGGTTCTACGAGCAGTACTTC. This gives the protein CASSRTGFYEQYF.

This clonotype was picked up many times. This chain uses TRBV7-2 with TRBJ2-1; 11 bases line up with TRBD2. The CDR3 totals 15 residues. After removal of 7 bases from V and 2 bases from J, the junction contained 4 bases not matched to a gene. In germline, CDR1 is SGHTA, CDR2 FQGNSA. CDR3 coding DNA: TGTGCCAGCAACCAACTAGCGGGGGCCTACAATGAGCAGTTCTTC. Translating gives CASNQLAGAYNEQFF.

The CDR3 DNA reads as TGTGCCATCTCGAATGAAAAACTGTTTTTT. Translated, it gives CAISNEKLFF. This rearrangement joins TRBV7-9 to TRBJ1-4; no clear D gene. The CDR3 spans 10 residues. The V end lost 10 bases, the J end lost 5 bases, and 5 bases lay between the germline ends. Looked up from germline, CDR1 is SEHNR and CDR2 is FQNEAQ (reference sequence).

This clonotype was counted between two and nine times. The chain recombines TRBV15 with TRBJ2-1, with 8 bases fitting TRBD2. Trimming removed 0 bases from V and 10 bases from J; junction bases left unmatched: 11. This CDR3 has 16 amino acids. Germline CDR1 reads LNHNV; CDR2 reads YYDKDF (reference sequence). CDR3: CATSRDEAGGQDEQFF. CDR3 DNA: TGTGCCACCAGCAGAGATGAGGCGGGGGGCCAAGACGAGCAGTTCTTC. The complete variable domain, with remaining parts taken from reference TRBV15 and TRBJ2-1, reads DAMVIQNPRYQVTQFGKPVTLSCSQTLNHNVMYWYQQKSSQAPKLLFHYYDKDFNNEADTPDNFQSRRPNTSFCFLDIRSPGLGDTAMYLCATSRDEAGGQDEQFFGPGTRLTVL.

The CDR3: CASSLNGGGAGETQYF. The CDR3 DNA reads TGTGCCAGCAGCTTAAACGGCGGGGGGGCCGGAGAGACCCAGTACTTC. This rearrangement joins TRBV7-2 to TRBJ2-5; 9 bases map to TRBD2. Germline loops: CDR1 SGHTA, CDR2 FQGNSA. Trimming took 2 bases from V and 4 from J; bases not matched to a gene: 8. The CDR3 runs 16 residues.

This clonotype was seen only a few times. The rearrangement links TRBV12-3 or TRBV12-4 to TRBJ1-1, with 10 nucleotides matching TRBD1. The CDR3 runs 13 residues. J gave up 4 bases and V 6 bases, and 2 bases lay outside the gene matches. The CDR3 nucleotides are TGTGCCAGCAGACGGACAGGGGGCACTGAAGCTTTCTTT. It specifies CASRRTGGTEAFF.

This clonotype was detected a few times. The V call is TRBV28, the J call TRBJ2-7; 9 positions match TRBD1. V lost 5 bases and J lost 5; bases outside the gene matches: 10. Germline V CDR1 and CDR2: MDHEN, SYDVKM. The length of the CDR3 is 15 residues. CDR3 sequence (DNA): TGTGCCAGCAGTCTGCCGGGACAGGGAGCGGACGAGCAGTACGTC. Protein sequence: CASSLPGQGADEQYV.

The chain is built from TRBV12-3 or TRBV12-4 and TRBJ1-2; 8 bases match TRBD1. CDR3 length: 14 amino acids. V gave up 8 bases and J gave up 5 bases; unmatched junction bases: 10. CDR3 amino acids: CASRPRGPWYGYTF. As DNA, the CDR3 is TGTGCCAGCCGACCCAGGGGGCCTTGGTATGGCTACACCTTC.

The V gene is TRBV7-9, the J gene TRBJ2-1; D may be TRBD1 (7 bases). V was clipped by 2 bases and J by 0 bases, with 14 bases between them. Germline V gene lookup returns CDR1 SEHNR and CDR2 FQNEAQ (reference sequence). The CDR3 is 17 residues long. The CDR3 here is CASSLLGGQSSYNEQFF. DNA of the CDR3: TGTGCCAGCAGCTTATTGGGGGGACAGAGCTCCTACAATGAGCAGTTCTTC.

CDR3 amino acids: CASNTGGINYGYTF. The DNA for the CDR3 is TGTGCCAGCAATACAGGGGGCATTAACTATGGCTACACCTTC. The chain combines TRBV6-1 with TRBJ1-2; 9 nucleotides match TRBD1. Germline V gene sequence: CDR1 MNHNS, CDR2 SASEGT. The CDR3 contains 14 residues. Trimming cost V 7 bases and J 1 base; bases outside gene matches: 4.

This CDR3 is CASRTGPHSNQPQHF. The CDR3 DNA is TGTGCCAGCAGAACTGGTCCCCATAGCAATCAGCCCCAGCATTTT. The chain joins TRBV6-6 to TRBJ1-5, with D hard to call. Trimming cost V 6 bases and J 0 bases, with 12 bases left between them. The CDR3 has 15 residues. Germline V gene data show CDR1 as MNHNY and CDR2 as SVGAGI (reference sequence).

The V call is TRBV3-1, the J call TRBJ2-7; TRBD2 agrees at 10 bases. The CDR3 runs 13 residues. V lost 4 bases, J lost 6 bases, and 3 bases stayed unmatched. Germline V lookup: CDR1 LGHDT, CDR2 YNNKEL (reference sequence). The DNA of the CDR3 is TGTGCCAGCAGCCCAGCGGGGGGGCTCGAGCAGTACTTC. Its protein is CASSPAGGLEQYF.

This clonotype was seen more than once but under ten times. The chain uses TRBV6-5 and TRBJ2-2, with D possibly being TRBD1 (5 bases). CDR3 length: 12 residues. Germline CDR1 MNHEY, CDR2 SVGAGI. V was clipped by 7 bases and J by 7 bases, with 10 bases between them. This chain's CDR3 is CASTQGHGELFF. The CDR3 nucleotides are TGTGCCAGCACCCAGGGCCACGGGGAGCTGTTTTTT.

This clonotype showed up just a few times. The V call is TRBV10-3, the J call TRBJ2-3; 9 bases line up with TRBD1. The CDR3 totals 15 residues. V lost 7 bases and J lost 2; bases outside the gene matches: 7. Germline CDR1 ENHRY, CDR2 SYGVKD. In DNA form, the CDR3 reads TGTGCCATCAATGCGGACAGGGGCCACACAGATACGCAGTATTTT. Its translation is CAINADRGHTDTQYF.